This T cell receptor beta chain was identified during a study of OX40 agonist ivuxolimab in advanced cancers. Study as a whole: Earlier anti-PD-1, anti-PD-L1 or anti-CTLA-4 therapy was permitted; roughly 40% had received some. Study-wide points: Relative to CD4+, CD8+ T cells held more expanded clones on average. Low normalized T-cell clonal expansion was also seen in some nonresponders.

Sequencing used immunoSEQ multiplex PCR; TCRdb keeps in-frame clones, though not all of them. The sample gives some 49,000 clones, 85% of which show up once; 20% is in the top ten. Looked up from germline, CDR1 is PRHDT and CDR2 is FYEKMQ (reference sequence). The CDR3 spans 16 residues. With V trimmed by 4 bases and J by 0 bases, 7 bases remained unmatched. Worth noting for this clone: Its antigen is still unknown.

This clonotype was obtained from an adult with an advanced solid tumor such as melanoma, head and neck, liver or kidney cancer. The chain employs TRBV13 and TRBJ2-3; the match to TRBD2 covers 7 bases. The sequencing used CD4+ or CD8+ T cells sorted from blood, collected in a trial of the OX40 agonist ivuxolimab. The CDR3 nucleotides read TGTGCCAGCAGCTACGAAGGGAGGGCGAGCACAGATACGCAGTATTTT. Translation gives CASSYEGRASTDTQYF.